Listed below are T cell receptor beta chains from one sample, sequenced in a study of post-analysis software for immune sequencing data. TCRdb used MiXCR to reprocess the PCR reads, holding one entry per CDR3 protein. Of fewer than 600,000 distinct CDR3 sequences listed, roughly 46% were seen once; the top ten hold 9.5% to 13%. The specimen was blood. Receptor source: a girl aged 10-17 years with multiple sclerosis. Each CDR3 is given with its conserved first and last residue. The D gene is left open where the match is weak. Only some rows state a clone size, as once, few, many or a class for expanded clones.

TRBJ2-7,TRBV20-1,NA,17,TRBD2,CSASETSGSKTSYEQYF,TGCAGTGCTAGCGAGACTAGCGGGAGTAAAACCTCCTACGAGCAGTACTTC
TRBJ1-1,TRBV11-3,NA,13,NA,CASSKHPNTEAFF,TGTGCCAGCAGCAAACACCCGAACACTGAAGCTTTCTTT
TRBJ1-5,TRBV20-1,NA,15,TRBD1,CSARRQGAWYQPQHF,TGCAGTGCTAGAAGACAGGGGGCATGGTATCAGCCCCAGCATTTT
TRBJ2-5,TRBV4-1,NA,17,NA,CASSQAIGFSVSETQYF,TGCGCCAGCAGCCAAGCAATCGGGTTTTCGGTGTCAGAGACCCAGTACTTC
TRBJ1-4,TRBV28,NA,13,NA,CASSWGFNEKLFF,TGTGCCAGCAGTTGGGGATTTAATGAAAAACTGTTTTTT
TRBJ2-1,TRBV7-9,NA,16,TRBD2,CASSSILAGGPDEQFF,TGTGCCAGCAGCTCTATACTAGCGGGAGGGCCGGATGAGCAGTTCTTC
TRBJ2-7,TRBV29-1,NA,13,NA,CSVADGLTYEQYF,TGCAGCGTTGCTGACGGTCTTACCTACGAGCAGTACTTC
TRBJ2-4,TRBV11-2,NA,12,NA,CASSSRRREQYF,TGTGCCAGCAGCTCCAGACGCAGAGAGCAGTACTTC
TRBJ2-3,TRBV12-3/TRBV12-4,NA,16,NA,CASSSGQQSYTDTQYF,TGTGCCAGCAGTTCAGGACAGCAAAGCTACACAGATACGCAGTATTTT
TRBJ1-1,TRBV20-1,NA,13,NA,CSTQDVVLAEAFF,TGCAGTACCCAGGACGTAGTATTGGCTGAAGCTTTCTTT
TRBJ2-1,TRBV27,once,13,NA,CASSSPDHREQFF,TGTGCCAGCAGTTCCCCGGACCATAGGGAGCAGTTCTTC
TRBJ2-7,TRBV18,few,14,TRBD2,CASSPRAGSYEQYF,TGTGCCAGCTCACCGAGAGCGGGGTCCTACGAGCAGTACTTC
TRBJ2-5,TRBV10-2,NA,15,NA,CASSENDGGQETQYF,TGCGCCAGCAGTGAGAACGACGGCGGGCAAGAGACCCAGTACTTC
TRBJ2-7,TRBV29-1,many,13,NA,CSVAAGGAYEQYF,TGCAGCGTGGCCGCCGGGGGCGCCTACGAGCAGTACTTC
TRBJ2-1,TRBV20-1,few,14,TRBD2,CSAPASGKYNEQFF,TGCAGCGCCCCGGCCAGCGGGAAATACAATGAGCAGTTCTTC
TRBJ2-2,TRBV5-1,NA,15,NA,CASTRDRKDTGELFF,TGCGCCAGCACCAGAGACAGGAAAGACACCGGGGAGCTGTTTTTT
TRBJ1-2,TRBV9,NA,14,TRBD1,CASSPRQGRYGYTF,TGTGCCAGCAGCCCCCGACAGGGGAGATATGGCTACACCTTC
TRBJ2-1,TRBV29-1,NA,16,TRBD2,CSVEGTGREAYNEQFF,TGCAGCGTTGAAGGGACTGGGCGGGAGGCTTACAATGAGCAGTTCTTC
TRBJ1-2,TRBV10-3,many,12,NA,CAISDPTAGYTF,TGTGCCATCAGTGACCCAACCGCTGGCTACACCTTC
TRBJ1-4,TRBV15,few,15,NA,CATSRKGTTNEKLFF,TGTGCCACCAGCAGGAAGGGCACAACTAATGAAAAACTGTTTTTT
TRBJ2-2,TRBV28,NA,16,TRBD1,CASSFSDRGGIGELFF,TGTGCCAGCAGTTTTTCCGACAGGGGTGGTATCGGGGAGCTGTTTTTT
TRBJ1-5,TRBV5-5,NA,17,TRBD1,CASSLGQGINYNQPQHF,TGTGCCAGCAGCTTGGGACAGGGAATAAATTACAATCAGCCCCAGCATTTT
TRBJ1-5,TRBV5-1,NA,14,NA,CASSLDVEDQPQHF,TGCGCCAGCAGCTTGGACGTGGAGGATCAGCCCCAGCATTTT
TRBJ2-1,TRBV7-2,NA,14,NA,CASSLGPQSNEQFF,TGTGCCAGCAGCTTAGGCCCACAGAGCAATGAGCAGTTCTTC